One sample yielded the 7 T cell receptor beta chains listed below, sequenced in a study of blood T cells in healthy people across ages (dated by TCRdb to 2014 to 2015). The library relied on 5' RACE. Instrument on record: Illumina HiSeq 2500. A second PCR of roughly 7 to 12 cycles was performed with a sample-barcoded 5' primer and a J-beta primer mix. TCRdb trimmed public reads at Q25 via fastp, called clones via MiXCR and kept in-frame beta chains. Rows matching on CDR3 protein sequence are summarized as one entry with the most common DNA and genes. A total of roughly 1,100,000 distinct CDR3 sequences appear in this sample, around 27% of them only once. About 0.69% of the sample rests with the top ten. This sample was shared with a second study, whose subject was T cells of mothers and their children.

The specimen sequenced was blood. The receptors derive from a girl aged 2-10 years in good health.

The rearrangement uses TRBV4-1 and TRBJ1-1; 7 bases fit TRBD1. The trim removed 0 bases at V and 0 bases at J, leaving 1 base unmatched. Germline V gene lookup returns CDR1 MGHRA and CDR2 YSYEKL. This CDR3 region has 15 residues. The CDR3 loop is CASSQDGTVNTEAFF. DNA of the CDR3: TGCGCCAGCAGCCAAGACGGGACAGTGAACACTGAAGCTTTCTTT.

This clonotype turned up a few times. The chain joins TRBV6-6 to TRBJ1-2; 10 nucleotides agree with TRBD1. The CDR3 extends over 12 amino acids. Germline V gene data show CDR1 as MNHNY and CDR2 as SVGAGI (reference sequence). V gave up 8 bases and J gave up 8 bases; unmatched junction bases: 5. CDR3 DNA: TGTGCCAGCGGCTGGACAGGGGGGGGCTACACCTTC. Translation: CASGWTGGGYTF.

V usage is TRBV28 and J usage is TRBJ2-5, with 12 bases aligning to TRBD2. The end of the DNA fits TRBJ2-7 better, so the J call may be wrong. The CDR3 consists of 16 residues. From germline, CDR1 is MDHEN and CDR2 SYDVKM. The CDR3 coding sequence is TGTGCCAGCAGTACTCGGACTAGCGGGGCCCCCTACGAGCAGTACTTC. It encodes CASSTRTSGAPYEQYF.

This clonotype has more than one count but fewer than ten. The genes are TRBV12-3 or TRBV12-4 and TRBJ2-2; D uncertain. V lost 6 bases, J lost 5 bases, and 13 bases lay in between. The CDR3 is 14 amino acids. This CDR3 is CASSTTNSTGELFF. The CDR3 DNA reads TGTGCCAGCAGCACGACAAACAGTACCGGGGAGCTGTTTTTT.

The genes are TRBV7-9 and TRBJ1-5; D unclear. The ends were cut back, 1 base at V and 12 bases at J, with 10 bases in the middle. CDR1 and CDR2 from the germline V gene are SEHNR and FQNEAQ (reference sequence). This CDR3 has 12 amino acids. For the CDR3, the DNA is TGTGCCAGCAGCTTAGAGTTGGAGGGCCAGCATTTT. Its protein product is CASSLELEGQHF.

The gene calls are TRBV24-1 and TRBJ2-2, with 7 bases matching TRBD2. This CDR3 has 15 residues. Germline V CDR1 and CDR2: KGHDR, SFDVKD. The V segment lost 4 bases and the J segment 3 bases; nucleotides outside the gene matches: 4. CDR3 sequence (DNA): TGTGCCACCAGTGACAGCGGGACTTACACCGGGGAGCTGTTTTTT. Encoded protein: CATSDSGTYTGELFF.

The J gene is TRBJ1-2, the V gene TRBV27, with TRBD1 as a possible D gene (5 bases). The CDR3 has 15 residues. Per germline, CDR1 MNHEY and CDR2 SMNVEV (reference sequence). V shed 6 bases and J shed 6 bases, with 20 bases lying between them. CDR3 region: CASSRGTWDVDGYTF. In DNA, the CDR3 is TGTGCCAGCAGCCGGGGGACCTGGGACGTGGATGGCTACACCTTC.